The sequence of this T cell receptor beta chain was determined in a study of beta chain features in type 1 diabetes. Study findings and constraints: Shortening that was moderate but significant affected the TCRB CDR3s of Type 1 diabetes patients in all four CD4+ subsets. The influence of HLA type on TCRB rearrangement stayed undetermined.

Only a few counts were recorded for this clone. What it recognizes is unknown. V was pared by 3 bases and J by 3 bases, with 6 bases of the junction left unmatched. Germline CDR1 reads MDHEN; CDR2 reads SYDVKM. The CDR3 covers 15 residues. Of the isolated RNA, all was reverse transcribed, and so the sequenced material was expressed TCRB transcripts. Produced via immunoSEQ multiplex PCR; TCRdb's table is partial and in-frame only. Of 850,000 to 900,000 clones listed, 15% to 20% are singletons. The receptor comes from a woman in her late teens or twenties in good health. The gene calls are TRBV28 and TRBJ2-7; 9 positions match TRBD1. Sequences were obtained from naive CD4+ T cells from blood. CDR3 nucleotide sequence: TGTGCCAGCAGTTTCGCCGGGACAGGGAACTACGAGCAGTACTTC. Protein sequence: CASSFAGTGNYEQYF. Full variable domain (rest looked up from reference TRBV28 and TRBJ2-7): DVKVTQSSRYLVKRTGEKVFLECVQDMDHENMFWYRQDPGLGLRLIYFSYDVKMKEKGDIPEGYSVSREKKERFSLILESASTNQTSMYLCASSFAGTGNYEQYFGPGTRLTVT.